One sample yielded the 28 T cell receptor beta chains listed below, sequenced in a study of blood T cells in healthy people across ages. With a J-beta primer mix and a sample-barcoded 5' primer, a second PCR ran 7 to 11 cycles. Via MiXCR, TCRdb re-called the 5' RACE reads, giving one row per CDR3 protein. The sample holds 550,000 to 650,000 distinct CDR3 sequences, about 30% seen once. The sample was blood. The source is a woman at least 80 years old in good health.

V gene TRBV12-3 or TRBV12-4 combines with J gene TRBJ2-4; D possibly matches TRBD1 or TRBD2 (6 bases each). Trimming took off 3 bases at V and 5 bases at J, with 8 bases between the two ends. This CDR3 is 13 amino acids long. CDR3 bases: TGTGCCAGCAGTTTGGGGGGCGAAAACATTCAGTACTTC. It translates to CASSLGGENIQYF.

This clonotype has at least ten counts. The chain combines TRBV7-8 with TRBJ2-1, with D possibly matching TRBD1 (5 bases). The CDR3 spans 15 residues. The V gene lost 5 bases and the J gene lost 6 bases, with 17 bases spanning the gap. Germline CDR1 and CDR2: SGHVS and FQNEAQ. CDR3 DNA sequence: TGTGCCAGCAGCGCGGATCGACAGCCGCTCAATGAGCAGTTCTTC. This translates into CASSADRQPLNEQFF.

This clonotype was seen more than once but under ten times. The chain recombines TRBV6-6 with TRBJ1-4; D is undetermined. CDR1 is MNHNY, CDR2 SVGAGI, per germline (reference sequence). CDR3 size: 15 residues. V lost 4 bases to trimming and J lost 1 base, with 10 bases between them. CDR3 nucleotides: TGTGCCAGCAGTTTCTCCCCGGGAACTAATGAAAAACTGTTTTTT. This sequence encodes CASSFSPGTNEKLFF.

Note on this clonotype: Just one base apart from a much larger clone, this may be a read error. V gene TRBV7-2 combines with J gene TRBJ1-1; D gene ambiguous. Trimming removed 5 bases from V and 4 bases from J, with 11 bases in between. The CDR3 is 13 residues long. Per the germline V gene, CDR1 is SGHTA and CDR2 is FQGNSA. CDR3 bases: TGTGCCAGCAGCCCGGGCACGAGCACTGAAGCTTTCTTT. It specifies CASSPGTSTEAFF.

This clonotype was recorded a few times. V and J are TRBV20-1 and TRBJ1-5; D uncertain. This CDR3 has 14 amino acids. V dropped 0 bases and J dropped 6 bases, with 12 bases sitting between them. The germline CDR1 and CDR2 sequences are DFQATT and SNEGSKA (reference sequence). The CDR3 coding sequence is TGCAGTGCTAGAGATGACGGGAAAGGTCAGCCCCAGCATTTT. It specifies CSARDDGKGQPQHF.

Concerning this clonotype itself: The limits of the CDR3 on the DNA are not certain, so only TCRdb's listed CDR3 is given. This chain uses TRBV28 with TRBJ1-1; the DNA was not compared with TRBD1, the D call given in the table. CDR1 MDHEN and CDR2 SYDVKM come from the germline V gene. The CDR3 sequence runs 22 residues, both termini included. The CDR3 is CASREERQGANQPQHFGDEAFF.

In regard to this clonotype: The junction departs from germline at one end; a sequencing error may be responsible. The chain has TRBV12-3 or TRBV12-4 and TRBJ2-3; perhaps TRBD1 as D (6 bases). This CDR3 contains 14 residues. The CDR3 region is CASAGTRRADAQYF. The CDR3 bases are TGTGCCAGCGCCGGGACAAGGAGAGCAGATGCGCAGTATTTT.

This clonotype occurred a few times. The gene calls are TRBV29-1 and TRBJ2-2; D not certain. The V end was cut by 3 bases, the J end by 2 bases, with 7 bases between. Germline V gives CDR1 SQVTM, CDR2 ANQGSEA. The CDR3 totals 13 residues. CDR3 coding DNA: TGCAGCGTTGATACAGACAACACCGGGGAGCTGTTTTTT. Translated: CSVDTDNTGELFF.

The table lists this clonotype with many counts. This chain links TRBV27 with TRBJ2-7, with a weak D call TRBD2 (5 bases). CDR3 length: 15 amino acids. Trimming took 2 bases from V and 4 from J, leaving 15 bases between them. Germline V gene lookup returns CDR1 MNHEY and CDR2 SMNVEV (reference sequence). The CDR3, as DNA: TGTGCCAGCAGTTTAACGTGGACTCCTATGTACGAGCAGTACTTC. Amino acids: CASSLTWTPMYEQYF.

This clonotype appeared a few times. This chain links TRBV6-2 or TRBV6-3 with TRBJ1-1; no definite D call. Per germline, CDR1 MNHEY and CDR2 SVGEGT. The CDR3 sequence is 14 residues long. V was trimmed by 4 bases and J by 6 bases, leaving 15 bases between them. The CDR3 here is CASSSPNVGAEAFF. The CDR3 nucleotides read TGTGCCAGCAGTTCCCCGAATGTAGGCGCTGAAGCTTTCTTT.

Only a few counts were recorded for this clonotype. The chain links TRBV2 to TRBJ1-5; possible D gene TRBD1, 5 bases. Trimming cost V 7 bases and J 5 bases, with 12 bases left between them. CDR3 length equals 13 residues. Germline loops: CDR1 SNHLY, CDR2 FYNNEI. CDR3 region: CASKGEAYQPQHF. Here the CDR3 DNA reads TGTGCCAGCAAAGGGGAAGCATATCAGCCCCAGCATTTT.

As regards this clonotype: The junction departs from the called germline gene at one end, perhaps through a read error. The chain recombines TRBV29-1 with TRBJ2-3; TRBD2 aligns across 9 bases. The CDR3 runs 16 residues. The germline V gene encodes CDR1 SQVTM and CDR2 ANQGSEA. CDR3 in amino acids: CSVDSVAGASTDTRYF. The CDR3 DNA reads TGCAGCGTTGATTCAGTAGCGGGGGCTAGCACGGATACGCGGTATTTT.

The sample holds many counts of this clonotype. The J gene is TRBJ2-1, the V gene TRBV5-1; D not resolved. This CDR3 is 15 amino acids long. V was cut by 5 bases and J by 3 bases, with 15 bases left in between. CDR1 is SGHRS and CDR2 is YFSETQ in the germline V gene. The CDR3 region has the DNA TGCGCCAGCAGATCCGAGCAGGCTGGCTACAATGAGCAGTTCTTC. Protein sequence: CASRSEQAGYNEQFF.

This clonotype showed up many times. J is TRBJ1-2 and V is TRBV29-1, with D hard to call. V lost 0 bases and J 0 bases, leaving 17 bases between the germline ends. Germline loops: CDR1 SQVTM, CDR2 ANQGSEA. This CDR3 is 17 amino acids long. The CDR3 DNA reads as TGCAGCGTTGAAGAACGGCACTCGGCAAACGCTAACTATGGCTACACCTTC. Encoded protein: CSVEERHSANANYGYTF.

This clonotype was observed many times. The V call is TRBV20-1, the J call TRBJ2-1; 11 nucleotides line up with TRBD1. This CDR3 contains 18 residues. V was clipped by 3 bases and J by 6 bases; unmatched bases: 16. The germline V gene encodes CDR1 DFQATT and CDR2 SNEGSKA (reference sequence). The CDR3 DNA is TGCAGTGCTAGGGCTCGGAGCCTCGGGACAGGGGGTGTCAATGAGCAGTTCTTC. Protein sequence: CSARARSLGTGGVNEQFF.

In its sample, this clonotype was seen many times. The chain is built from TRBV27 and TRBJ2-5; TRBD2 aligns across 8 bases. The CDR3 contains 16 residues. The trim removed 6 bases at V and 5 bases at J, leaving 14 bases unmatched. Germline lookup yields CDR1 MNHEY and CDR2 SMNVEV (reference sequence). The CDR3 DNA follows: TGTGCCAGCAGCCCAGCACTGCGGGGGGCCGGGGAGACCCAGTACTTC. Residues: CASSPALRGAGETQYF.

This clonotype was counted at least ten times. The CDR3 sequence is CASSDVLAGDPQETQYF. In DNA form, the CDR3 reads TGTGCCAGCAGTGACGTACTAGCGGGGGACCCCCAAGAGACCCAGTACTTC. This sequence joins TRBV6-1 and TRBJ2-5, with 11 bases matching TRBD2. V shed 3 bases and J 1 base; nucleotides not matched to a gene: 7. CDR1 MNHNS and CDR2 SASEGT come from the germline V gene. CDR3 length: 17 amino acids.

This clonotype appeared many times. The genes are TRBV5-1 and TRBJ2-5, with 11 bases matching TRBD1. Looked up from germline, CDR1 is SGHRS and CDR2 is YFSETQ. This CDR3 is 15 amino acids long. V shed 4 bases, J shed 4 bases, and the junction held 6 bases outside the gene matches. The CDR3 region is CASSQPGQGGETQYF. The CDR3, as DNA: TGCGCCAGCAGCCAACCGGGACAGGGGGGAGAGACCCAGTACTTC. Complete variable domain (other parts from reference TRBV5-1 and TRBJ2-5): KAGVTQTPRYLIKTRGQQVTLSCSPISGHRSVSWYQQTPGQGLQFLFEYFSETQRNKGNFPGRFSGRQFSNSRSEMNVSTLELGDSALYLCASSQPGQGGETQYFGPGTRLLVL.

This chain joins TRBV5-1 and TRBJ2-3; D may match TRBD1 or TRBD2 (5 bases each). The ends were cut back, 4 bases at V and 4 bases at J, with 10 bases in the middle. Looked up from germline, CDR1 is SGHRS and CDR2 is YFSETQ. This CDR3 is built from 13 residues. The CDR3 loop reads CASSQGASDTQYF. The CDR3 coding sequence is TGCGCCAGCAGCCAGGGAGCATCAGATACGCAGTATTTT.

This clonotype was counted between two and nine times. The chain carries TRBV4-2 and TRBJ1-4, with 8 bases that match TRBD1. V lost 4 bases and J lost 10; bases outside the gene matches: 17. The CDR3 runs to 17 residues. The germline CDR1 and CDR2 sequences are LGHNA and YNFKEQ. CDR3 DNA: TGTGCCAGCAGCCGCGTCCCGGGACAGGCGAAGGGGGGAAAACTGTTTTTT. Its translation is CASSRVPGQAKGGKLFF.

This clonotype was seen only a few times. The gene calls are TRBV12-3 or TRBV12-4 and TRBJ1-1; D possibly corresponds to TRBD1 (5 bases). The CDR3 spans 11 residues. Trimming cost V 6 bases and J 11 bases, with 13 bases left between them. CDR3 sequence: CASRSAGGAFF. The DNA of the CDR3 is TGTGCCAGCAGGTCGGCGGGGGGGGCTTTCTTT.

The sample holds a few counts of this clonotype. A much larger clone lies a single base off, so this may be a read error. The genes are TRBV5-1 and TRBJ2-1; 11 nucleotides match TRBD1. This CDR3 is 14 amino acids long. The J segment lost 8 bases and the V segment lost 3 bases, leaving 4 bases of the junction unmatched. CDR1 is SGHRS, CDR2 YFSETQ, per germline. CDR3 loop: CASSWRTGGDEQFF. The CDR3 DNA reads TGCGCCAGCAGCTGGCGGACAGGGGGCGATGAGCAGTTCTTC.

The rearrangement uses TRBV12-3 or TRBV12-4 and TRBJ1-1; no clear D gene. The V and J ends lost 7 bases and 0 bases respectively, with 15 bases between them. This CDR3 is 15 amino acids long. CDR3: CASIIGSNVNTEAFF. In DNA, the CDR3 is TGTGCCAGCATAATTGGCAGTAACGTGAACACTGAAGCTTTCTTT.

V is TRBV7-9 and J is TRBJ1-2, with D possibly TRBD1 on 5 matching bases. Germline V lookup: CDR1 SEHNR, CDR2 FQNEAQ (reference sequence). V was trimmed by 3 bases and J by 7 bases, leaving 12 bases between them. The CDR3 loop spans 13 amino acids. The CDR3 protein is CASSFGEQGGYTF. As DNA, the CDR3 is TGTGCCAGCAGCTTCGGCGAGCAGGGTGGCTACACCTTC.

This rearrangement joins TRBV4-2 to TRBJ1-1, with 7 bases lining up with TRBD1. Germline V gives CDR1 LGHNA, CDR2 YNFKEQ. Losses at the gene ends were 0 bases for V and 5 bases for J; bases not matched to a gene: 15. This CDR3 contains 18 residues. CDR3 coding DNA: TGTGCCAGCAGCCAAGATCGAGGAGGGGCAGGGGGTTCGACTGAAGCTTTCTTT. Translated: CASSQDRGGAGGSTEAFF.

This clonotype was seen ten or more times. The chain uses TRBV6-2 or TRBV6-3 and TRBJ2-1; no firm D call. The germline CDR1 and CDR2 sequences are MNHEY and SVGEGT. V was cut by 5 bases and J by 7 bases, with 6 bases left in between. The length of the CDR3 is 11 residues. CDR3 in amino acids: CASSRTNEQFF. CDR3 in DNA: TGTGCCAGCAGTCGAACGAATGAGCAGTTCTTC.

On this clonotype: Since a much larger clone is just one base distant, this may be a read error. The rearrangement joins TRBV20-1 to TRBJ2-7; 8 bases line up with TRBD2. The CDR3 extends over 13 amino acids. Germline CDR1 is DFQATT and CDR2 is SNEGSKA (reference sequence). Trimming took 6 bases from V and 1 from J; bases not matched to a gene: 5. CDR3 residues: CSATCGGSYEQYF. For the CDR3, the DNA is TGCAGTGCAACTTGCGGGGGGTCCTACGAGCAGTACTTC.

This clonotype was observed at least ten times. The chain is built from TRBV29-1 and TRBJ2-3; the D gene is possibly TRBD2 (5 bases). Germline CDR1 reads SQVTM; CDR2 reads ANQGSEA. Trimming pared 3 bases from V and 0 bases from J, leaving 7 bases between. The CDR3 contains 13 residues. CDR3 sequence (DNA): TGCAGCGTTGACCGGACTAGCACAGATACGCAGTATTTT. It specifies CSVDRTSTDTQYF.